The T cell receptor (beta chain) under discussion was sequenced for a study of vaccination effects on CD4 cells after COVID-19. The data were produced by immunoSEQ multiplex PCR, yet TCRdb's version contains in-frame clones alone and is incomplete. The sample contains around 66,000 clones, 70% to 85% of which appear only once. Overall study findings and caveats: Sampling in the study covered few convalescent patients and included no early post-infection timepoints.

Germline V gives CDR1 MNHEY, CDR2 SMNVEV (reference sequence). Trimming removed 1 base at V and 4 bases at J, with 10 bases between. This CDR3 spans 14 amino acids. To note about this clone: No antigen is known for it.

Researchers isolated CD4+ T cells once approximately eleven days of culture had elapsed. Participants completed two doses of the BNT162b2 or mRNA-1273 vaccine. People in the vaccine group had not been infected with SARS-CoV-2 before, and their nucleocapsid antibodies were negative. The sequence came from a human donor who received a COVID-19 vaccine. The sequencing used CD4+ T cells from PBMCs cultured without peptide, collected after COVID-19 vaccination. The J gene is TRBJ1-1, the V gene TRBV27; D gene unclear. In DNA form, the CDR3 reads TGTGCCAGCAGTTTATATCAAGGAGGCACTGAAGCTTTCTTT. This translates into CASSLYQGGTEAFF.